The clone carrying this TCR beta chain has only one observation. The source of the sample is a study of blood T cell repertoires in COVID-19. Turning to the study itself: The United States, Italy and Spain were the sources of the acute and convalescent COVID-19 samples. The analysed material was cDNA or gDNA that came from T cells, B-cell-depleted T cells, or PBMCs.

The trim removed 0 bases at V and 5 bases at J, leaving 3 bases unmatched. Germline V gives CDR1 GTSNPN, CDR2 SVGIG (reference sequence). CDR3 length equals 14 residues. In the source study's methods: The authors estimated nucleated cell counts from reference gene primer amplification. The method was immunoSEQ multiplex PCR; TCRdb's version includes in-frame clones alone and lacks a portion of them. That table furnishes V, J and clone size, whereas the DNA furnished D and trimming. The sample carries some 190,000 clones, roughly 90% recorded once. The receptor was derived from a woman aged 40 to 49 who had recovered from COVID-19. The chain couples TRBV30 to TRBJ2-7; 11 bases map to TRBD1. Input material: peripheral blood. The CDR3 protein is CAWSVGTGGHEQYF. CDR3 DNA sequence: TGTGCCTGGAGTGTAGGGACAGGGGGTCACGAGCAGTACTTC.